Presented here are 16 T cell receptor beta chains from one specimen sequenced in a study of blood T cell repertoires in COVID-19. Repertoires were generated with immunoSEQ multiplex PCR, while TCRdb's copy carries only in-frame clones and drops some. The table records about 400,000 clones, roughly 86% of them present only once. What was sequenced was PBMCs or T cells enriched from blood (not recorded which). Receptors were obtained from a young woman who had recovered from COVID-19.

The genes are TRBV5-6 and TRBJ2-7; 9 bases align to TRBD1. V lost 2 bases, J lost 2 bases, and 5 bases stayed unmatched. Germline values: CDR1 SGHDT, CDR2 YYEEEE. The CDR3 sequence is 15 residues long. The CDR3 here is CASSFLGTGPYEQYF. DNA of the CDR3: TGTGCCAGCAGCTTTCTCGGGACAGGGCCCTACGAGCAGTACTTC.

This clone appeared a few times. V usage is TRBV5-1 and J usage is TRBJ2-7; 13 nucleotides agree with TRBD2. V lost 0 bases to trimming and J lost 4 bases; unmatched junction nucleotides: 4. Germline values: CDR1 SGHRS, CDR2 YFSETQ. This CDR3 is 16 amino acids long. Written as DNA, the CDR3 is TGCGCCAGCAGCTTGGGACTAGCGGGGGGACAATACGAGCAGTACTTC. This translates into CASSLGLAGGQYEQYF.

The V call is TRBV9, the J call TRBJ1-2, with 9 bases that match TRBD1. The length of the CDR3 is 14 residues. With V trimmed by 0 bases and J by 8 bases, 5 bases remained unmatched. The V gene's germline CDR1 is SGDLS and CDR2 YYNGEE. This chain's CDR3 is CASSVGTGTGGYTF. CDR3 nucleotides: TGTGCCAGCAGCGTAGGGACCGGGACAGGGGGCTACACCTTC.

A remark on this clone: The sample contains more than one DNA sequence encoding this CDR3. The chain joins TRBV6-1 to TRBJ1-2; no firm D call. Deletions cut 2 bases from V and 2 bases from J, with 6 bases between. Per germline, CDR1 MNHNS and CDR2 SASEGT. This CDR3 has 13 residues. The CDR3 DNA sequence: TGTGCCAGCAGTGAACCAGGAAACTATGGCTACACCTTC. This sequence encodes CASSEPGNYGYTF.

V and J are TRBV5-1 and TRBJ2-3, with 7 bases fitting TRBD1. Germline CDR1 SGHRS, CDR2 YFSETQ. There are 16 residues in the CDR3. V lost 5 bases and J lost 1; bases outside the gene matches: 10. The CDR3: CASRLTGERGTDTQYF. The CDR3, as DNA: TGCGCCAGCAGGCTTACAGGGGAGAGAGGCACAGATACGCAGTATTTT.

This chain links TRBV7-2 with TRBJ1-6; TRBD1 matches at 7 bases. The germline V gene has CDR1 SGHTA and CDR2 FQGNSA. J gave up 8 bases and V 3 bases, and 4 bases lay outside the gene matches. This CDR3 has 14 amino acids. CDR3 residues: CASSFRDRDSPLHF. For the CDR3, the DNA is TGTGCCAGCAGCTTCCGGGACAGAGATTCACCCCTCCACTTT.

J is TRBJ1-2 and V is TRBV4-1; D is undetermined. Germline CDR1 MGHRA, CDR2 YSYEKL. V gave up 4 bases and J gave up 8 bases, with 11 bases separating them. CDR3 length: 12 residues. CDR3 amino acids: CASSLLGVGYTF. The CDR3 DNA reads TGCGCCAGCAGCCTCCTTGGAGTGGGCTACACCTTC.

V usage is TRBV10-3 and J usage is TRBJ2-7; D ambiguous. Germline V gene lookup returns CDR1 ENHRY and CDR2 SYGVKD. V gave up 6 bases and J gave up 4 bases, with 10 bases separating them. The CDR3 extends over 12 amino acids. The CDR3 region is CAIRSDGYEQYF. Written as DNA, the CDR3 is TGTGCCATCAGGAGCGACGGGTACGAGCAGTACTTC.

The chain is built from TRBV5-1 and TRBJ2-7; D perhaps matches TRBD1 (5 bases). Germline lookup yields CDR1 SGHRS and CDR2 YFSETQ. The CDR3 consists of 17 residues. The V and J ends lost 3 bases and 3 bases respectively, with 22 bases between them. CDR3 sequence: CASSWGPTTGPNYEQYF. The CDR3 DNA reads TGCGCCAGCAGCTGGGGCCCTACCACCGGGCCGAACTACGAGCAGTACTTC.

This clone was recorded only once. V usage is TRBV5-6 and J usage is TRBJ1-2, with 9 bases lining up with TRBD1. The germline V gene has CDR1 SGHDT and CDR2 YYEEEE. V was clipped by 1 base and J by 6 bases; unmatched bases: 4. This CDR3 region has 14 residues. The CDR3: CASSLTGGPDGYTF. The CDR3, as DNA: TGTGCCAGCAGCTTGACAGGGGGCCCGGATGGCTACACCTTC.

This chain joins TRBV24-1 and TRBJ1-1; TRBD1 agrees at 7 bases. CDR3 length: 17 residues. V lost 4 bases and J lost 3; bases outside the gene matches: 13. Germline loops: CDR1 KGHDR, CDR2 SFDVKD. The CDR3 spells CATSELEGARSDTEAFF. In DNA, the CDR3 is TGTGCCACCAGTGAGTTGGAGGGGGCGCGGAGCGACACTGAAGCTTTCTTT.

The chain carries TRBV5-1 and TRBJ2-3; a possible D gene is TRBD2 (6 bases). This CDR3 has 15 amino acids. Germline V gene lookup returns CDR1 SGHRS and CDR2 YFSETQ. Trimming shortened V by 6 bases and J by 2 bases, and 16 bases separated the two germline ends. CDR3 DNA: TGCGCCAGCATACGAGGCGGGGCCGACACAGATACGCAGTATTTT. It encodes CASIRGGADTDTQYF.

The chain links TRBV30 to TRBJ2-7, with D perhaps matching TRBD2 (7 bases). The CDR3 consists of 12 residues. Trimming removed 0 bases at V and 6 bases at J, with 9 bases between. Germline CDR1 GTSNPN, CDR2 SVGIG (reference sequence). In nucleotides, the CDR3 is TGTGCCTGGAGTGTCGGGGGGCGCGAGCAGTACTTC. This encodes CAWSVGGREQYF. Complete variable domain (other parts from reference TRBV30 and TRBJ2-7): SQTIHQWPATLVQPVGSPLSLECTVEGTSNPNLYWYRQAAGRGLQLLFYSVGIGQISSEVPQNLSASRPQDRQFILSSKKLLLSDSGFYLCAWSVGGREQYFGPGTRLTVT.

The chain uses TRBV9 and TRBJ1-2; D possibly corresponds to TRBD1 (6 bases). The V and J ends lost 0 bases and 3 bases respectively, with 12 bases between them. The V gene's germline CDR1 is SGDLS and CDR2 YYNGEE. There are 15 residues in the CDR3. The CDR3 DNA reads TGTGCCAGCAGCGTAGCGGGGGGCGCAGACTATGGCTACACCTTC. It translates to CASSVAGGADYGYTF.

The gene calls are TRBV3-1 (or the pseudogene TRBV3-2) and TRBJ2-2; no clear D. The CDR3 is 17 amino acids. V lost 5 bases, J lost 1 base, and 17 bases lay in between. Germline values: CDR1 LGHDT, CDR2 YNNKEL (reference sequence). CDR3 DNA: TGTGCCAGCAGCTCGCTACTTATGTACAGGAACACCGGGGAGCTGTTTTTT. Its translation: CASSSLLMYRNTGELFF.

This clone appeared once. The chain uses TRBV2 and TRBJ2-2, with D possibly TRBD1 on 6 matching bases. Germline CDR1 and CDR2: SNHLY and FYNNEI. Trimming removed 7 bases from V and 5 bases from J, with 11 bases in between. The CDR3 extends over 13 amino acids. CDR3 amino acids: CASTTGQTGELFF. CDR3 sequence (DNA): TGTGCCAGCACCACGGGACAAACCGGGGAGCTGTTTTTT. The full variable domain, in which reference TRBV2 and TRBJ2-2 provide the parts outside the CDR3, is EPEVTQTPSHQVTQMGQEVILRCVPISNHLYFYWYRQILGQKVEFLVSFYNNEISEKSEIFDDQFSVERPDGSNFTLKIRSTKLEDSAMYFCASTTGQTGELFFGEGSRLTVL.